This TCR beta chain was sequenced in a study of blood T cells in healthy people across ages. Trimming took 0 bases from V and 0 from J; bases not matched to a gene: 6. The V gene's germline CDR1 is GTSNPN and CDR2 SVGIG (reference sequence). This CDR3 contains 16 residues. Through a sample-barcoded 5' primer and a J-beta primer mix, a second PCR was run for roughly 6 to 12 cycles. TCRdb redid the calling of the 5' RACE reads with MiXCR, one entry per CDR3 protein. Of more than 1,400,000 distinct CDR3 sequences in the sample, 42% were seen once. Every sample gave at least 5.5 micrograms of total RNA when it was extracted.

The origin of this receptor is a woman aged 18-29 years in good health. The sequenced material came from blood. The chain employs TRBV30 and TRBJ2-3; 7 bases agree with TRBD2. The DNA of the CDR3 is TGTGCCTGGAGTGTCGGGACTACCCCTAGCACAGATACGCAGTATTTT. It codes for CAWSVGTTPSTDTQYF.